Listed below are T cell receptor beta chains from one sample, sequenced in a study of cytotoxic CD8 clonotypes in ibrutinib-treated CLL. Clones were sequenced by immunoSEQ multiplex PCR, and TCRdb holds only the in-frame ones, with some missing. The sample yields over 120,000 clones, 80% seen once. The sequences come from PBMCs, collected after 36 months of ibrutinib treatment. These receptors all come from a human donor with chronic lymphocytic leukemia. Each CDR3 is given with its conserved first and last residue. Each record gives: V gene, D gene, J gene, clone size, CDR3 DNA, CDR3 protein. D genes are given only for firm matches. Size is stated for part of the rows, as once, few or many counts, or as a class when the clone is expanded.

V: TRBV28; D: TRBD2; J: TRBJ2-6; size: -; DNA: TGTGCCAGCAGTCCTACCTGGGCTAGCGGGGCCAAAGGGTCTGGGGCCAACGTCCTGACTTTC; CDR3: CASSPTWASGAKGSGANVLTF
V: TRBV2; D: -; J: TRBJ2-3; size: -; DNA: TGTGCCAGCAGTGCCTTCGGGAGTGAGACAGATACGCAGTATTTT; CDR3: CASSAFGSETDTQYF
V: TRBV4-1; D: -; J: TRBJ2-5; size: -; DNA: TGCGCCAGCAGCCCAGGGGCAGGGGTAGAGACCCAGTACTTC; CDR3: CASSPGAGVETQYF
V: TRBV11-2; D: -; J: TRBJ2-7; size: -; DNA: TGTGCCAGCAGCTTATCGGGTAGCGAGCAGTACTTC; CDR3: CASSLSGSEQYF
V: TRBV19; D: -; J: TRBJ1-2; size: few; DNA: TGTGCCACCTCAGGGGTCGGGGAAGGCTACACCTTC; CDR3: CATSGVGEGYTF
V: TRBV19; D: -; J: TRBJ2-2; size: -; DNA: TGTGCCAGTAGATGGGGCTGGGGCACCGGGGAGCTGTTTTTT; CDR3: CASRWGWGTGELFF
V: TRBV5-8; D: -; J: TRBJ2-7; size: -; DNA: TGTGCCAGCAGCTTGGCACACCAAGTTGGCGAGCAGTACTTC; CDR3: CASSLAHQVGEQYF
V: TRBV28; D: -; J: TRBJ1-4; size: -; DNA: TGTGCCAGCAGTTTGGCCCCCCGTAGGGAACTGTTTTTT; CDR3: CASSLAPRRELFF
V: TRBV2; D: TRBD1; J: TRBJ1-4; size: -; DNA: TGTGCCAGCAGTCGGACAGGGAACGAAAAACTGTTTTTT; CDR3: CASSRTGNEKLFF
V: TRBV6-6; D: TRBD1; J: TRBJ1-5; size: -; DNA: TGTGCCAGCAGTCAGGGTGGGTCAGGGGGACAGCCCCAGCATTTT; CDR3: CASSQGGSGGQPQHF
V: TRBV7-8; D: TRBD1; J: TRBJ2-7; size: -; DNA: TGTGCCAGCAGCTTAGCGTCGCTGGACAGGTCCTACGAGCAGTACTTC; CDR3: CASSLASLDRSYEQYF
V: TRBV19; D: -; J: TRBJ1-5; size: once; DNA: TGTGCCAGTAGGGCAGGGGAGAGGAGCAATCAGCCCCAGCATTTT; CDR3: CASRAGERSNQPQHF
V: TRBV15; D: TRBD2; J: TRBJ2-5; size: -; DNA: TGTGCCACCAGCAGGACTAGCGGAGAGACCCAGTACTTC; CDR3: CATSRTSGETQYF
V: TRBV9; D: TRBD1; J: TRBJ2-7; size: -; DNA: TGTGCCAGCAGCGTTGGTAGGGGGACAGGGGCCGAGCAGTACTTC; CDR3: CASSVGRGTGAEQYF
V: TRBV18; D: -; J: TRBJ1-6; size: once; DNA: TGTGCCAGCTCGCCGAGGGTCTTTGGGCCGACAGACAGTTCACCCCTCCACTTT; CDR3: CASSPRVFGPTDSSPLHF
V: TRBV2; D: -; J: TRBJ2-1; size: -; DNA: TGTGCCAGCAATATCCGGACACCAGGTCAGGGTGAGCAGTTCTTC; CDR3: CASNIRTPGQGEQFF
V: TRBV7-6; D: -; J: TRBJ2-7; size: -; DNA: TGTGCCAGCAGCTTAGGGGCAGCATCCTACGAGCAGTACTTC; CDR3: CASSLGAASYEQYF
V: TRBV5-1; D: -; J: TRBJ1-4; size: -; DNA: TGCGCCAGCAGCTTTGGGGGGCCATTACCGCTTGAAAAACTGTTTTTT; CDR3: CASSFGGPLPLEKLFF
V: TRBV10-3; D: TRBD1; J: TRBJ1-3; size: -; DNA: TGTGCCAGTACCGGGACAGGGTTTGGAAACACCATATATTTT; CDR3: CASTGTGFGNTIYF
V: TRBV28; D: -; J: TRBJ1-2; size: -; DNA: TGTGCCAGCAGTTTATGGATCGGCGGCTATGGCTACACCTTC; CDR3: CASSLWIGGYGYTF
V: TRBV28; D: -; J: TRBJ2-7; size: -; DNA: TGTGCCAGCAGTCTGCTGACCTACGAGCAGTACTTC; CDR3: CASSLLTYEQYF
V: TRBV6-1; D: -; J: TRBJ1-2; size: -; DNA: TGTGCCAGCTCTTATAGGGGCCCTAACTATGGCTACACCTTC; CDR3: CASSYRGPNYGYTF
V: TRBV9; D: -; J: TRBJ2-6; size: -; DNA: TGTGCCAGCAGCGTAGGGGCGAGCTCTGGGGCCAACGTCCTGACTTTC; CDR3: CASSVGASSGANVLTF
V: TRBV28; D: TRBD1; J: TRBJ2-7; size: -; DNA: TGTGCCAGCAGTCCAAGGGACAGGGGGGGTTACGAGCAGTACTTC; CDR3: CASSPRDRGGYEQYF
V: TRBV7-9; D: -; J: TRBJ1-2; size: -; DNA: TGTGCCAGCAGCTTAGAAGGGGAAAGAGCTAACTATGGCTACACCTTC; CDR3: CASSLEGERANYGYTF
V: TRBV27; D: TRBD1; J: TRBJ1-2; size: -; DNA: TGTGCCAGCTCTTTTACAGGGGACAACTATGGCTACACCTTC; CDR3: CASSFTGDNYGYTF
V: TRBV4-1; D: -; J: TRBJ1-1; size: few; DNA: TGCGCCAGCAGCCAATCAACAGGGAGGACTGAAGCTTTCTTT; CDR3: CASSQSTGRTEAFF
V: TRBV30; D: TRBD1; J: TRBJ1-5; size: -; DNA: TGTGCCTGCACCAGGACAGGGGGTCAGCCCCAGCATTTT; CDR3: CACTRTGGQPQHF
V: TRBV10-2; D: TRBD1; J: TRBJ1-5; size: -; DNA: TGCGCCAGCAGTAATAGACAGGGAATTGAGCCCCAGCATTTT; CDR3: CASSNRQGIEPQHF
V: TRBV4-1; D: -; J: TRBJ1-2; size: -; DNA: TGCGCCAGCAGCCAAGTCATAGACAGTTACTATGGCTACACCTTC; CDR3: CASSQVIDSYYGYTF
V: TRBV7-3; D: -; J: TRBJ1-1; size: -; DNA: TGTGCCAGCAGCTCCGGACACTTTAAATCAGCTTTCTTT; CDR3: CASSSGHFKSAFF
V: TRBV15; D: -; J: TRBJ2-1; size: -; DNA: TGTGCCACCAGCAGATCCTTAACAGGAGCCGGTGAGCAGTTCTTC; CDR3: CATSRSLTGAGEQFF